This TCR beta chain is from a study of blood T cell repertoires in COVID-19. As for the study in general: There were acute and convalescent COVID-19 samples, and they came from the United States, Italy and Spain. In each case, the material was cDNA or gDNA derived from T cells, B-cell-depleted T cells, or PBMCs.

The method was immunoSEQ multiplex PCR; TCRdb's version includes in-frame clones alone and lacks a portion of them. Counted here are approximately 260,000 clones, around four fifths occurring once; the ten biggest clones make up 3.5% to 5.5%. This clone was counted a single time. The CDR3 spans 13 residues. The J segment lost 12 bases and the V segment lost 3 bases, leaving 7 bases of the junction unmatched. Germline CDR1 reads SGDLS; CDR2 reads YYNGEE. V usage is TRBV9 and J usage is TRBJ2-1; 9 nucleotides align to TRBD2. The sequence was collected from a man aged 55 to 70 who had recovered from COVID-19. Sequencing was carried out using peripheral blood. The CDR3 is CASSERVAGAQFF. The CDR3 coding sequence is TGTGCCAGCAGCGAGAGGGTAGCGGGGGCGCAGTTCTTC.